The 22 T cell receptor beta chains given below trace back to one sample, sequenced in a study of technical replicates of blood from a few donors. Using immunoSEQ multiplex PCR, the repertoire was profiled, and TCRdb retains in-frame clones only, with some absent. The sample contains some 70,000 clones, less than 98% of which appear only once. Source material: T cells isolated from PBMCs. Source of these receptors: a human donor in good health.

V is TRBV9 and J is TRBJ2-2, with D tentatively TRBD2 (5 bases). CDR1 is SGDLS, CDR2 YYNGEE, per germline. V lost 0 bases and J lost 6, with 9 bases in between. This CDR3 region has 14 residues. The CDR3, as DNA: TGTGCCAGCAGCGTAGCCAGCGGCTCCGGGGAGCTGTTTTTT. This encodes CASSVASGSGELFF.

The V and J genes are TRBV28 and TRBJ1-2; D remains unclear. This CDR3 comprises 14 residues. Germline loops: CDR1 MDHEN, CDR2 SYDVKM. V shed 2 bases and J shed 4 bases, with 11 bases lying between them. The CDR3 region is CASSLPPPVYGYTF. In DNA, the CDR3 is TGTGCCAGCAGTTTACCCCCTCCTGTCTATGGCTACACCTTC.

Only one count was recorded for this clone. CDR3 coding DNA: TGTGCCAGCTCGAGAGGTTCCGATAGCAATCAGCCCCAGCATTTT. Protein sequence: CASSRGSDSNQPQHF. The V and J genes are TRBV18 and TRBJ1-5; no reliable D call. In germline, CDR1 is KGHSH, CDR2 LQKENI. Trimming pared 6 bases from V and 0 bases from J, leaving 12 bases between. There are 15 residues in the CDR3.

The chain employs TRBV11-3 and TRBJ2-3, with TRBD2 identical over 10 bases. This CDR3 contains 16 residues. The trim removed 5 bases at V and 0 bases at J, leaving 5 bases unmatched. From germline, CDR1 is SGHNT and CDR2 YENEEA. The CDR3, as DNA: TGTGCCAGCAGCCTGGGGACTAGCGTTAGCACAGATACGCAGTATTTT. Amino acid sequence: CASSLGTSVSTDTQYF.

This chain links TRBV6-1 with TRBJ2-2; 7 positions agree with TRBD1. Trimming removed 8 bases from V and 14 bases from J; junction bases left unmatched: 8. In germline, CDR1 is MNHNS, CDR2 SASEGT. The CDR3 has 11 amino acids. The chain's CDR3 is CASHRDSQLFF. The DNA of the CDR3 is TGTGCCAGCCACAGGGACAGTCAACTGTTTTTT.

The J gene is TRBJ1-5, the V gene TRBV5-5; D perhaps matches TRBD1 (5 bases). The CDR3 covers 17 residues. Germline V gene data show CDR1 as SGHKS and CDR2 as YYEKEE (reference sequence). Deletions cut 4 bases from V and 9 bases from J, with 26 bases between. The CDR3 nucleotides read TGTGCCAGCAGCCCACTGGGGGGGAAATGGGGTCGTACGCCCCAGCATTTT. Encoded protein: CASSPLGGKWGRTPQHF.

This chain links TRBV9 with TRBJ2-3; 10 bases map to TRBD2. Trimming took 0 bases from V and 5 from J; bases not matched to a gene: 9. CDR1 and CDR2 (germline): SGDLS, YYNGEE. The CDR3 spans 17 residues. CDR3 bases: TGTGCCAGCAGCGTAGTGGCTAGCGGGAGTATAGGAGATACGCAGTATTTT. This sequence encodes CASSVVASGSIGDTQYF.

The V call is TRBV5-6, the J call TRBJ2-7; a possible D gene is TRBD1 (6 bases). The CDR3 extends over 15 amino acids. V dropped 4 bases and J dropped 2 bases, with 16 bases sitting between them. The germline gives CDR1 SGHDT, CDR2 YYEEEE. The DNA of the CDR3 is TGTGCCAGCAGCAACTACAGGGAAGGGGCCTACGAGCAGTACTTC. Its translation: CASSNYREGAYEQYF. The variable domain in full, with the rest retrieved from reference TRBV5-6 and TRBJ2-7, is DAGVTQSPTHLIKTRGQQVTLRCSPKSGHDTVSWYQQALGQGPQFIFQYYEEEERQRGNFPDRFSGHQFPNYSSELNVNALLLGDSALYLCASSNYREGAYEQYFGPGTRLTVT.

The chain couples TRBV16 to TRBJ2-7; TRBD2 aligns across 9 bases. Per the germline V gene, CDR1 is KGHSY and CDR2 is FQNENV. The CDR3 spans 14 residues. V lost 0 bases and J lost 4; bases outside the gene matches: 1. For the CDR3, the DNA is TGTGCCAGCAGCCAATCTAGCGGGAGTTACGAGCAGTACTTC. Residues: CASSQSSGSYEQYF.

The rearrangement uses TRBV2 and TRBJ2-1; D is possibly TRBD2 (5 bases). CDR1 SNHLY and CDR2 FYNNEI come from the germline V gene. This CDR3 is 14 amino acids long. Deletions cut 11 bases from V and 0 bases from J, with 14 bases between. In DNA form, the CDR3 reads TGTGCCCTTGAAGACTATAGCTCCTACAATGAGCAGTTCTTC. Translated: CALEDYSSYNEQFF.

This chain joins TRBV4-3 and TRBJ2-3; D may be TRBD1 (7 bases). V was shortened by 1 base and J by 4 bases, with 15 bases between the two germline ends. Germline assignment: CDR1 LGHNA and CDR2 YSLEER. The CDR3 totals 16 residues. In nucleotides, the CDR3 is TGCGCCAGCAGCCAAGGGGGGGCGAGGGGGCCAGATACGCAGTATTTT. It encodes CASSQGGARGPDTQYF.

The chain combines TRBV19 with TRBJ1-1; D gene ambiguous. The CDR3 is 13 amino acids. The germline V gene encodes CDR1 LNHDA and CDR2 SQIVND (reference sequence). Between the trimmed V and J ends, which lost 4 bases and 1 base, there was a span of 7 bases. As DNA, the CDR3 is TGTGCCAGTAGTACCTCCTGGAACACTGAAGCTTTCTTT. This translates into CASSTSWNTEAFF. Full variable domain (remainder filled in from reference TRBV19 and TRBJ1-1): DGGITQSPKYLFRKEGQNVTLSCEQNLNHDAMYWYRQDPGQGLRLIYYSQIVNDFQKGDIAEGYSVSREKKESFPLTVTSAQKNPTAFYLCASSTSWNTEAFFGQGTRLTVV.

This clone was seen once. This rearrangement joins TRBV28 to TRBJ2-5, with TRBD1 matching over 12 bases. Germline V gene data show CDR1 as MDHEN and CDR2 as SYDVKM. CDR3 length: 15 residues. V dropped 11 bases and J dropped 7; count of bases not matched to a gene: 14. For the CDR3, the DNA is TGTGCCGGAGGTCAACCGGGACAGGGGGCTTTGACCCAGTACTTC. Translation: CAGGQPGQGALTQYF. The full variable domain, its missing parts supplied by reference TRBV28 and TRBJ2-5, is DVKVTQSSRYLVKRTGEKVFLECVQDMDHENMFWYRQDPGLGLRLIYFSYDVKMKEKGDIPEGYSVSREKKERFSLILESASTNQTSMYLCAGGQPGQGALTQYFGPGTRLLVL.

This clone turned up a few times. The DNA of the CDR3 is TGTGCCAGCAGTGAAGCTGCAGGGTATAGCAATCAGCCCCAGCATTTT. It yields the protein CASSEAAGYSNQPQHF. J is TRBJ1-5 and V is TRBV6-1, with TRBD1 as a possible D gene (5 bases). V was pared by 0 bases and J by 0 bases, with 9 bases between. This CDR3 spans 16 amino acids. The germline gives CDR1 MNHNS, CDR2 SASEGT.

The chain has TRBV5-1 and TRBJ1-3; 8 bases fit TRBD1. Germline trimming cut 4 bases from V and 7 bases from J; bases unmatched to any gene: 4. This CDR3 has 13 amino acids. In germline, CDR1 is SGHRS, CDR2 YFSETQ. CDR3: CASSVGQANTIYF. The CDR3 DNA reads as TGCGCCAGCAGCGTGGGACAGGCGAACACCATATATTTT. Based on the CDR3 plus reference TRBV5-1 and TRBJ1-3, the full variable domain is KAGVTQTPRYLIKTRGQQVTLSCSPISGHRSVSWYQQTPGQGLQFLFEYFSETQRNKGNFPGRFSGRQFSNSRSEMNVSTLELGDSALYLCASSVGQANTIYFGEGSWLTVV.

V is TRBV6-5 and J is TRBJ1-1; TRBD1 matches at 10 bases. CDR1 is MNHEY and CDR2 is SVGAGI in the germline V gene. CDR3 length equals 14 residues. Trimming took 8 bases from V and 6 from J; bases not matched to a gene: 9. CDR3: CASGGGGTGAEAFF. DNA for the CDR3: TGTGCCAGCGGAGGTGGAGGGACAGGGGCTGAAGCTTTCTTT.

The chain is built from TRBV5-4 and TRBJ1-3; D call uncertain. In germline, CDR1 is SGHNT, CDR2 YYREEE (reference sequence). This CDR3 contains 15 residues. V lost 2 bases and J 0 bases, leaving 9 bases between the germline ends. CDR3 DNA sequence: TGTGCCAGCAGCTTAGGAGAGATCTCTGGAAACACCATATATTTT. This sequence encodes CASSLGEISGNTIYF.

This clone has only one observation. The chain uses TRBV5-6 and TRBJ1-2; D is uncertain. V shed 3 bases and J shed 4 bases, with 7 bases lying between them. The germline V gene has CDR1 SGHDT and CDR2 YYEEEE. The CDR3 runs 12 residues. The CDR3 region has the DNA TGTGCCAGCAGCTCATACGGCTATGGCTACACCTTC. Translation gives CASSSYGYGYTF.

The chain uses TRBV18 and TRBJ1-1; 8 positions agree with TRBD1. The V segment lost 6 bases and the J segment 0 bases; nucleotides outside the gene matches: 9. Germline V lookup: CDR1 KGHSH, CDR2 LQKENI. This CDR3 spans 16 amino acids. The CDR3 sequence: CASSWTGFDMNTEAFF. CDR3 nucleotide sequence: TGTGCCAGCTCCTGGACAGGGTTCGACATGAACACTGAAGCTTTCTTT.

The rearrangement uses TRBV13 and TRBJ1-3; TRBD1 is a possible D gene (6 bases). The CDR3 covers 14 residues. CDR1 is PRHDT, CDR2 FYEKMQ, per germline (reference sequence). Trimming cost V 9 bases and J 0 bases, with 12 bases left between them. CDR3 nucleotides: TGTGCCAGTCAGGGGTTCCTCTCTGGAAACACCATATATTTT. Translating it yields CASQGFLSGNTIYF.

The rearrangement joins TRBV6-5 to TRBJ2-1, with TRBD2 as a possible D gene (5 bases). CDR1 MNHEY and CDR2 SVGAGI come from the germline V gene. The CDR3 has 13 residues. V lost 5 bases and J lost 8, with 13 bases in between. The chain's CDR3 is CASSLDSEYEQFF. The CDR3 bases are TGTGCCAGCAGTCTTGATAGCGAATATGAGCAGTTCTTC.

The chain employs TRBV7-2 and TRBJ2-3; 10 bases map to TRBD2. The CDR3 has 14 amino acids. Germline CDR1 reads SGHTA; CDR2 reads FQGNSA. V shed 5 bases and J 8 bases; nucleotides not matched to a gene: 7. The CDR3 loop is CASSPAGGRGTQYF. CDR3 coding DNA: TGTGCCAGCAGCCCAGCGGGGGGGCGGGGTACGCAGTATTTT.